A selection of T cell receptor beta chains follows, all from one sample in a study of blood T cell repertoires in COVID-19. The method was immunoSEQ multiplex PCR; TCRdb's version includes in-frame clones alone and lacks a portion of them. The top ten clones hold 2% to 3% of a sample with approximately 200,000 clones, 85% to 90% of them seen once. The material sequenced was peripheral blood. These receptors originate from a man aged 30-40 years with COVID-19, enrolled during active disease. Each CDR3 is given with its conserved first and last residue. Fields, in order: V gene, D gene, clone size, J gene, CDR3 DNA, CDR3 protein. D genes are given only for firm matches. Size is stated for part of the rows, as once, few or many counts, or as a class when the clone is expanded.

TRBV6-4,TRBD2,-,TRBJ2-3,TGTGCCAGCGTCATTCCGGGACTAGCGGGAGAAGGGGGCACAGATACGCAGTATTTT,CASVIPGLAGEGGTDTQYF
TRBV4-1,-,-,TRBJ1-6,TGCGCCAGCAGCCAAGATTCGAACAGGGCCCCCTACTTT,CASSQDSNRAPYF
TRBV5-6,-,once,TRBJ2-7,TGTGCCAGCAGCACCTCGGACAGCTACGAGCAGTACTTC,CASSTSDSYEQYF
TRBV6-4,-,-,TRBJ2-1,TGTGCCAGCAGTGTGGGGGCCTCCTGGGATGAGCAGTTCTTC,CASSVGASWDEQFF
TRBV29-1,TRBD1,-,TRBJ2-3,TGCAGCGTTGAAGGCCCCGGGACAGAATTCACAGATACGCAGTATTTT,CSVEGPGTEFTDTQYF
TRBV30,-,-,TRBJ1-1,TGTGCCTGGAGTGCCCAAGGGGCCTTGAACACTGAAGCTTTCTTT,CAWSAQGALNTEAFF
TRBV11-2,-,-,TRBJ1-2,TGTGCCAGCAGCTTAGTCACGGGGAAGTTTGGCTATGGCTACACCTTC,CASSLVTGKFGYGYTF
TRBV19,-,-,TRBJ1-1,TGTGCCAGTGCCCCCGGCGGCCTGAACACTGAAGCTTTCTTT,CASAPGGLNTEAFF
TRBV6-5,TRBD1,-,TRBJ2-7,TGTGCCAGCAGTCCAAAAAAGACAGGGTACGAGCAGTACTTC,CASSPKKTGYEQYF
TRBV15,-,-,TRBJ2-3,TGTGCCACCAGCAGATCCCGCGGCACAGATACGCAGTATTTT,CATSRSRGTDTQYF
TRBV6-5,TRBD1,-,TRBJ2-7,TGTGCCAGCAGCACGCTGGACAGGGGGTACGAGCAGTACTTC,CASSTLDRGYEQYF
TRBV5-6,-,-,TRBJ2-3,TGTGCCAGCAGCCTATTAGCAGATACGCAGTATTTT,CASSLLADTQYF
TRBV19,TRBD1,-,TRBJ1-1,TGTGCCACCTCCATACAGGGGGCGCTTTCCACTGAAGCTTTCTTT,CATSIQGALSTEAFF
TRBV2,-,-,TRBJ1-1,TGTGCCAGCAGTGCAGGTACTGAAGCTTTCTTT,CASSAGTEAFF
TRBV5-1,-,-,TRBJ1-2,TGCGCCAGCAGCTTGGCCAGTGATAACTATGGCTACACCTTC,CASSLASDNYGYTF
TRBV6-5,-,-,TRBJ2-2,TGTGCCAGCAGTTTCAGTTTGGCCGGGGAGCTGTTTTTT,CASSFSLAGELFF
TRBV28,-,few,TRBJ1-2,TGTGCCAGCAGTCTTCTAAACACGAGGGATGGCTACACCTTC,CASSLLNTRDGYTF
TRBV5-1,-,-,TRBJ1-3,TGCGCCAGCAGCTTGGCGGGGGAGAACTCTGGAAACACCATATATTTT,CASSLAGENSGNTIYF
TRBV5-1,-,-,TRBJ2-7,TGCGCCAGCAGCTTGGCCCTTAGCGGCCTAAGCTCCTACGAGCAGTACTTC,CASSLALSGLSSYEQYF
TRBV11-3,-,-,TRBJ1-1,TGTGCCAGCAGCTTAGAGGGGGGGTTGGACACTGAAGCTTTCTTT,CASSLEGGLDTEAFF
TRBV6-6,TRBD1,once,TRBJ1-5,TGTGCCAGCAGTTCACCAGGACAGGGGGCTCAGCCCCAGCATTTT,CASSSPGQGAQPQHF
TRBV7-3,-,-,TRBJ1-5,TGTGCCAGCAGCTTAAGCGGAAATCAGCCCCAGCATTTT,CASSLSGNQPQHF
TRBV5-1,-,-,TRBJ1-1,TGCGCCAGCAGCTTGGATGCAACAGGGCTTCTTGGCACTGAAGCTTTCTTT,CASSLDATGLLGTEAFF
TRBV6-6,TRBD1,-,TRBJ2-7,TGTGCCAGCAGCTTTCTCGACAGGGCCTACGCCTACGAGCAGTACTTC,CASSFLDRAYAYEQYF
TRBV9,TRBD2,-,TRBJ2-1,TGTGCCAGCAGCGCGGGCGGGACTAGCGGTTACAATGAGCAGTTCTTC,CASSAGGTSGYNEQFF
TRBV3-1/TRBV3-2,-,-,TRBJ1-2,TGTGCCAGCAGCAGGGGGGGTCCAGGGGGCTACACCTTC,CASSRGGPGGYTF
TRBV13,-,-,TRBJ1-1,TGTGCCAGCAGCATGGAGACTGCGAACACTGAAGCTTTCTTT,CASSMETANTEAFF
TRBV7-9,TRBD1,-,TRBJ1-6,TGTGCCAGCAGCCCCGGGACAGGGGATAATTCACCCCTCCACTTT,CASSPGTGDNSPLHF
TRBV27,TRBD1,-,TRBJ1-2,TGTGCCAGCAGTCCCCGGACAGGGGCGAGCTATGGCTACACCTTC,CASSPRTGASYGYTF
TRBV29-1,TRBD1,-,TRBJ2-7,TGCAGCGTTAGGGAAAGGGGGCCAGCCTACGAGCAGTACTTC,CSVRERGPAYEQYF
TRBV15,TRBD1,-,TRBJ1-2,TGTGCCACCAGCAGAGAACAGGGGGCAAAGGGGTATGGCTACACCTTC,CATSREQGAKGYGYTF
TRBV19,TRBD2,-,TRBJ2-1,TGTGCCAGTTTAGCGGGAGGCCATAACAATGAGCAGTTCTTC,CASLAGGHNNEQFF
TRBV7-2,-,-,TRBJ2-1,TGTGCCAGCAGCTTAGCGCAACAGTCCAATGAGCAGTTCTTC,CASSLAQQSNEQFF
TRBV10-1,TRBD1,-,TRBJ2-7,TGCGCCAGGCCCGGGACAGGGGTCTACGAGCAGTACTTC,CARPGTGVYEQYF
TRBV25-1,-,once,TRBJ1-3,TGTGCCAGCAGTGACCCCAGGGGAGAGGCAAACACCATATATTTT,CASSDPRGEANTIYF
TRBV21-1,-,-,TRBJ2-7,TGTGCCAGCAGCCCCCGGGACAGGGGGTACGAGCAGTACTTC,CASSPRDRGYEQYF